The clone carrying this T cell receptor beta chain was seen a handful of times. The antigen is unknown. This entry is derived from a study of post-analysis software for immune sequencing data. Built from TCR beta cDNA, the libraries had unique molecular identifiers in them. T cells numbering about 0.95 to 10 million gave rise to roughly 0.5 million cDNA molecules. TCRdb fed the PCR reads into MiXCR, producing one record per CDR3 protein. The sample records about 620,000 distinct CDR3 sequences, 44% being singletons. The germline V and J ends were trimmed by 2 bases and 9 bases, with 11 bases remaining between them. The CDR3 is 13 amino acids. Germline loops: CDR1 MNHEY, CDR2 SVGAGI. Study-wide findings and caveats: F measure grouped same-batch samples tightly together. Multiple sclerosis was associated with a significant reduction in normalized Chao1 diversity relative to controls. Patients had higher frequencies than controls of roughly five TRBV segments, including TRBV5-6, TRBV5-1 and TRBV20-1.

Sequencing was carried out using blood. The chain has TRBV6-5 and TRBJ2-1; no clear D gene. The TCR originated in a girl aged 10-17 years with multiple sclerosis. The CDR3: CASSYRIGGEQFF. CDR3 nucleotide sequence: TGTGCCAGCAGTTACCGAATAGGTGGTGAGCAGTTCTTC.